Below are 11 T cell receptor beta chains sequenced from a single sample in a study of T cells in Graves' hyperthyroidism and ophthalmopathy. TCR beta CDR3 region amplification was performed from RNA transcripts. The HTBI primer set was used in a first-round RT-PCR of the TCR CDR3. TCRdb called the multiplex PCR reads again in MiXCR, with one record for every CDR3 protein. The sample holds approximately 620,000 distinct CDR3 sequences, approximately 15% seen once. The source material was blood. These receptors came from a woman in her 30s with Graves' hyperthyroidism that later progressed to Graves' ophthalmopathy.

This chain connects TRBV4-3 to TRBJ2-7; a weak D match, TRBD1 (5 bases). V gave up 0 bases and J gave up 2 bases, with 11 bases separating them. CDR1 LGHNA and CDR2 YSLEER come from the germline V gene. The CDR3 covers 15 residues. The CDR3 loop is CASSQDGQGTYEQYF. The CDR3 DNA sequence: TGCGCCAGCAGCCAAGATGGGCAGGGAACCTACGAGCAGTACTTC.

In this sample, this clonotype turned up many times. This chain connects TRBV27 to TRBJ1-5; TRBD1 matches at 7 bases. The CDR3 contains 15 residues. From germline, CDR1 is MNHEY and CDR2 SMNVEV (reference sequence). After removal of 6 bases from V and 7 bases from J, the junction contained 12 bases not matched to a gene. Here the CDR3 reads CASSATLRGNQPQHF. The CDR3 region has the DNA TGTGCCAGCAGCGCCACCCTCAGGGGGAACCAGCCCCAGCATTTT.

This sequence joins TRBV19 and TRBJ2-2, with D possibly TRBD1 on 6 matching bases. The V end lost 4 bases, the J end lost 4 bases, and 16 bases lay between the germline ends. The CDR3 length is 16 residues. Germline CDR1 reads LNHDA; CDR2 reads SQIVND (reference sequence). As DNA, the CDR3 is TGTGCCAGTAGTACAGAACAGGGTTTAGCCACCGGGGAGCTGTTTTTT. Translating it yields CASSTEQGLATGELFF.

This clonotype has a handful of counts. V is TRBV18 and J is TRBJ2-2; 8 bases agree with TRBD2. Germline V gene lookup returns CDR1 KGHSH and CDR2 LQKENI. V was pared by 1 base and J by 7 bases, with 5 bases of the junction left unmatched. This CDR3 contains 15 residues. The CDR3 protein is CASSPQELAVGELFF. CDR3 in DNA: TGTGCCAGCTCACCACAGGAACTAGCGGTCGGGGAGCTGTTTTTT.

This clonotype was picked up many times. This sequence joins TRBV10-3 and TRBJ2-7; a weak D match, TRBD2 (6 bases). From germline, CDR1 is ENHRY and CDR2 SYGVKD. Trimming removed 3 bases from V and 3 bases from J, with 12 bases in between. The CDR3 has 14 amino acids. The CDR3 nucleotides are TGTGCCATCAGTGAAGGAGGGTCGGGCTACGAGCAGTACTTC. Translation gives CAISEGGSGYEQYF.

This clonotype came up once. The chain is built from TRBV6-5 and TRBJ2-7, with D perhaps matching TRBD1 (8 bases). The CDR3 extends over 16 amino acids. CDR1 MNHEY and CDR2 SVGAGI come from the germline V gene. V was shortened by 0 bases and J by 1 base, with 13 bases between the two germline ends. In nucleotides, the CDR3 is TGTGCCAGCAGTTACTCGAGCGGGACAGGATCCTACGAGCAGTACTTC. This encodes CASSYSSGTGSYEQYF.

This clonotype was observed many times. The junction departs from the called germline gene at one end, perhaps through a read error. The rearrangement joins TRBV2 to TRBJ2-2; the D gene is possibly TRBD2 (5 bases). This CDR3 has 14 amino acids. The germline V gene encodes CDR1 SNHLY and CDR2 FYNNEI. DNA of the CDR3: TGTGCCAGCAGTGAAAGGAGGAACGCCGGGGAGCTGTTTTTT. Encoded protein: CASSERRNAGELFF. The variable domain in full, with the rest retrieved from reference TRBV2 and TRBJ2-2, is EPEVTQTPSHQVTQMGQEVILRCVPISNHLYFYWYRQILGQKVEFLVSFYNNEISEKSEIFDDQFSVERPDGSNFTLKIRSTKLEDSAMYFCASSERRNAGELFFGEGSRLTVL.

This CDR3 is CSAETGGVQYF. In DNA, the CDR3 is TGCAGTGCGGAAACAGGGGGAGTTCAGTACTTC. This chain joins TRBV20-1 and TRBJ2-4, with 8 bases identical to TRBD1. After removal of 6 bases from V and 11 bases from J, the junction contained 6 bases not matched to a gene. The CDR3 spans 11 residues. CDR1 and CDR2 from the germline V gene are DFQATT and SNEGSKA (reference sequence).

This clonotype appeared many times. The CDR3 region has the DNA TGCAGTGCTACGGACAGGGTAAATTCACCCCTCCACTTT. Amino acids: CSATDRVNSPLHF. V and J are TRBV20-1 and TRBJ1-6, with TRBD1 matching over 8 bases. With V trimmed by 4 bases and J by 7 bases, 3 bases remained unmatched. The CDR3 contains 13 residues. CDR1 is DFQATT, CDR2 SNEGSKA, per germline (reference sequence).

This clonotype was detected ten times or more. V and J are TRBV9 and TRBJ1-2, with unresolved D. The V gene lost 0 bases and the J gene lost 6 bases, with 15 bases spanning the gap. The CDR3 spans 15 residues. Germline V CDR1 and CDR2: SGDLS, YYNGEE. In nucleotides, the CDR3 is TGTGCCAGCAGCGTAGATGACGGGAGGCGAGATGGCTACACCTTC. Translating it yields CASSVDDGRRDGYTF.

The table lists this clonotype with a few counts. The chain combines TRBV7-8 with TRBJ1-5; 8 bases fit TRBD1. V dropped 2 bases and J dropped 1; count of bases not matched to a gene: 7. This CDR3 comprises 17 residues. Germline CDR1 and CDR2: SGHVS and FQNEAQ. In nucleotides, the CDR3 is TGTGCCAGCAGCTTAAACTGGGACAGGATCAGCAATCAGCCCCAGCATTTT. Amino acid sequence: CASSLNWDRISNQPQHF.